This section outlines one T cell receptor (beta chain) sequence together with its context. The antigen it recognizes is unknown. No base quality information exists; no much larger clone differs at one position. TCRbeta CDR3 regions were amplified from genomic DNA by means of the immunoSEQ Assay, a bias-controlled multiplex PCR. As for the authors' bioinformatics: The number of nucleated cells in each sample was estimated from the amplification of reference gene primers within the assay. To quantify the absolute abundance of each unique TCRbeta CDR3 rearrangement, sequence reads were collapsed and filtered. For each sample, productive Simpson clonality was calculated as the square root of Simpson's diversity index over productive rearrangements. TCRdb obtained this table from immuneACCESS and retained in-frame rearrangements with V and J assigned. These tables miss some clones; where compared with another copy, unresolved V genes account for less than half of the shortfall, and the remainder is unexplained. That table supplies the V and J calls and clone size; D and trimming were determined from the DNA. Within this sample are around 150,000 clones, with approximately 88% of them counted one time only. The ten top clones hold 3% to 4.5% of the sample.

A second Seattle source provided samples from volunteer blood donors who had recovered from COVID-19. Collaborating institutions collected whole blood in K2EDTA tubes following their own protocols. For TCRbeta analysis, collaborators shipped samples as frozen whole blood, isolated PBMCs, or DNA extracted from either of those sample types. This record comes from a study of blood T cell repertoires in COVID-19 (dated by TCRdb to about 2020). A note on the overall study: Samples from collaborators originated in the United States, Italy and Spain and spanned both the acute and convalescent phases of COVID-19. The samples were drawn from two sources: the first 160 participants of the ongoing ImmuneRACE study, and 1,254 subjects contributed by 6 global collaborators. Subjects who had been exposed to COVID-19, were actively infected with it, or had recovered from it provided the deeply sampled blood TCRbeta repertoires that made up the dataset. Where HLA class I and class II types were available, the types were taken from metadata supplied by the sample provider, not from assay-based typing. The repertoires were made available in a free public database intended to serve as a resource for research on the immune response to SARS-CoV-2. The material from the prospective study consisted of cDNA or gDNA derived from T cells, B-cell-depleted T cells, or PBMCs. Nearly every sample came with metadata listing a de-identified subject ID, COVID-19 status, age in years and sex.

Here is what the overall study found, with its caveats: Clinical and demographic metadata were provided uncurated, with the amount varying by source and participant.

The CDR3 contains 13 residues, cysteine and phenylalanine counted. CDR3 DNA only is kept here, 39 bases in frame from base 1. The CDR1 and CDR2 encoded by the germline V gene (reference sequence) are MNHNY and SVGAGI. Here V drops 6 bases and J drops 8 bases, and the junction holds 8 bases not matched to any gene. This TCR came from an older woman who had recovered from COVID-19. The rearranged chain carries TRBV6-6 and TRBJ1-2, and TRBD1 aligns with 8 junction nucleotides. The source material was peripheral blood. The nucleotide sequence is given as TGTGCCAGCAGCCTCCAGGGGGCCCACGGCTACACCTTC. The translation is CASSLQGAHGYTF.